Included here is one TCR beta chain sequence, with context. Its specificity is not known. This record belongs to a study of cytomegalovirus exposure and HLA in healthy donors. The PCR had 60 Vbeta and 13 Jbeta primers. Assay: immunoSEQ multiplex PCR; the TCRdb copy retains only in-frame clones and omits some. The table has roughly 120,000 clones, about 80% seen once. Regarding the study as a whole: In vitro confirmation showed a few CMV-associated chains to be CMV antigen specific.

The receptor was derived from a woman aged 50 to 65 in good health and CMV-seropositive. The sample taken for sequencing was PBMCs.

DNA for the CDR3: TGTGCCAGCAGCTTAGAGTCTACCACTAACTATGGCTACACCTTC. Translated: CASSLESTTNYGYTF. The chain couples TRBV7-2 to TRBJ1-2; D remains ambiguous. The CDR3 length is 15 residues. CDR1 and CDR2 from the germline V gene are SGHTA and FQGNSA. V was cut by 1 base and J by 0 bases, with 9 bases left in between.